Only one count was recorded for the clone carrying this T cell receptor beta chain. Its antigen remains unidentified. The sample is drawn from a study of T cells in localized non-small cell lung cancer. General study points: Without multi-region sequencing, intratumor heterogeneity could not be excluded. It was uninvolved adjacent lung that showed the highest T cell clonality, exceeding tumor.

The CDR3 is made up of 15 amino acids. V gave up 2 bases and J gave up 4 bases; unmatched junction bases: 4. Per germline, CDR1 SGDLS and CDR2 YYNGEE. Clones were read by immunoSEQ multiplex PCR, and TCRdb kept only the in-frame ones, dropping some. The data show over 20,000 clones, with 88% seen just once and roughly 29% held by the top ten. Sequencing was performed on peripheral blood mononuclear cells, taken before any cancer treatment. The TCR sequence derives from a male donor aged 60 or over with stage II lung adenocarcinoma. The rearrangement links TRBV9 to TRBJ2-3; 10 positions agree with TRBD2. DNA for the CDR3: TGTGCCAGCAGCGTGAGCGGGAGGGCCCCAGATACGCAGTATTTT. Translation: CASSVSGRAPDTQYF.